Given below is one TCR beta chain in context. Antigen unknown. Produced via immunoSEQ multiplex PCR; TCRdb's table is partial and in-frame only. The sample has 82,000 or so clones, more than 85% seen once; the top ten hold 5.2%. Germline V lookup: CDR1 SGHTA, CDR2 FQGNSA. Trimming removed 6 bases at V and 0 bases at J, with 11 bases between. This CDR3 region has 14 residues. The data derive from a study of T cell responses to AZD1222 COVID-19 vaccine. Notes on the study in general: Repertoire collection took place solely once the T cell response had peaked.

This receptor was identified in an adult in good health. The chain links TRBV7-2 to TRBJ1-2; no clear D gene. Sample: peripheral blood, taken on day 0 of AZD1222 vaccination. CDR3 DNA: TGTGCCAGCAGTGCCGGGGTAGCTAACTATGGCTACACCTTC. Its translation is CASSAGVANYGYTF.